Below, one TCR beta chain is given with its context. Profiling relied on immunoSEQ multiplex PCR, and the TCRdb table lists in-frame clones only, not all of them. The sample has about 1.4 million clones, about 96% seen once. The sample is drawn from a study of shared clonotypes between healthy human individuals. The germline V gene encodes CDR1 MNHNS and CDR2 SASEGT. Trimming took 1 base from V and 1 from J, leaving 10 bases between them. The CDR3 sequence is 15 residues long. The origin of this receptor is a young man in good health. Sequenced material: naive CD4+ T cells sorted from blood. This sample's subset: CD45RA+ positively selected. This rearrangement joins TRBV6-1 to TRBJ2-5; D possibly corresponds to TRBD1 (6 bases). This CDR3 is CASSEGRTVQETQYF. Written as DNA, the CDR3 is TGTGCCAGCAGTGAAGGTAGGACAGTCCAAGAGACCCAGTACTTC.